The subject of this entry is one T cell receptor beta chain. The sample is drawn from a study of blood T cell repertoires in COVID-19. CDR1 SGHRS and CDR2 YFSETQ come from the germline V gene. V lost 4 bases, J lost 7 bases, and 5 bases stayed unmatched. This CDR3 contains 15 residues. Assay: immunoSEQ multiplex PCR; the TCRdb copy retains only in-frame clones and omits some. Of roughly 260,000 clones listed, approximately 82% were seen once; the top ten hold roughly 3.1%. The sample consisted of peripheral blood. The sequence was collected from a woman between 18 and 29 years old with acute or convalescent COVID-19. The J gene is TRBJ2-1, the V gene TRBV5-1; 13 bases agree with TRBD2. The CDR3 sequence is CASSRLAGGFNEQFF. CDR3 bases: TGCGCCAGCAGCCGACTAGCGGGAGGTTTTAATGAGCAGTTCTTC.